This TCR beta chain came from a study of post-analysis software for immune sequencing data. Study as a whole: In terms of disease course, relapsing-remitting, secondary progressive and progressive-relapsing multiple sclerosis were included. Study findings and constraints: About five TRBV segments occurring more often in patients than controls included TRBV5-6, TRBV5-1 and TRBV20-1. Samples sharing a preparation batch grouped tightly together when assessed by F measure.

Every TCR beta cDNA library bore unique molecular identifiers. Using its own MiXCR run on the PCR reads, TCRdb lists one record per CDR3 protein. This repertoire shows more than 500,000 distinct CDR3 sequences, approximately 34% found once; its top ten account for under 7%. In the case of this clonotype: The target antigen is unknown. The conserved phenylalanine or tryptophan normally closing the CDR3 is absent here, so this likely arose from a read error.

Germline V gene data show CDR1 as SGHTA and CDR2 as FQGNSA. V lost 3 bases and J lost 2, with 10 bases in between. The CDR3 length is 14 residues. The sequencing sample was made of blood. The origin of this receptor is a girl younger than 18 with multiple sclerosis. The chain employs TRBV7-2 and TRBJ1-1, with D uncertain. The CDR3 sequence is CASSLAASNTEAFC. For the CDR3, the DNA is TGTGCCAGCAGCTTGGCAGCCAGCAACACTGAAGCTTTCTGT.